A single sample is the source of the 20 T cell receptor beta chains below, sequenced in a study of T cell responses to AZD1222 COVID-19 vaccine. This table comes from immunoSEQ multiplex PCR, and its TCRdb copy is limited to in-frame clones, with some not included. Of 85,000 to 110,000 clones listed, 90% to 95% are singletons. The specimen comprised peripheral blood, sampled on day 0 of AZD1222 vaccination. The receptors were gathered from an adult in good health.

The CDR3 DNA sequence: TGTGCCAGCAGGGTTGAGCTCCGGCAGTTCTTC. This gives the protein CASRVELRQFF. The V gene is TRBV7-9, the J gene TRBJ2-1, with D unresolved. V lost 6 bases and J 12 bases, leaving 12 bases between the germline ends. Germline values: CDR1 SEHNR, CDR2 FQNEAQ (reference sequence). The CDR3 length is 11 residues.

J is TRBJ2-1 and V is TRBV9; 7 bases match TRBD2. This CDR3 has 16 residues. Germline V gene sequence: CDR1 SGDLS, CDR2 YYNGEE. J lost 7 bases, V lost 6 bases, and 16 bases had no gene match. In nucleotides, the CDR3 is TGTGCCAGCACCAGCGGGTTGGGTAGCGGGCAGAATGAGCAGTTCTTC. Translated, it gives CASTSGLGSGQNEQFF.

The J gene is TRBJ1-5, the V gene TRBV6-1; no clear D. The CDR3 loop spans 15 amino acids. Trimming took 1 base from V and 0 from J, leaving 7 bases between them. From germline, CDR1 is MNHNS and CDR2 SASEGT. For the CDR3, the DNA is TGTGCCAGCAGTGAAGGGCCACATAGCAATCAGCCCCAGCATTTT. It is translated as CASSEGPHSNQPQHF.

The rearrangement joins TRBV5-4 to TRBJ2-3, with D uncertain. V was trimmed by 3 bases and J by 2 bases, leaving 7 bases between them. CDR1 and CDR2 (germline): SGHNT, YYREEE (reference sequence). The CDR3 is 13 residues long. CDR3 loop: CASSSQPTDTQYF. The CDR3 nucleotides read TGTGCCAGCAGCTCGCAACCCACAGATACGCAGTATTTT.

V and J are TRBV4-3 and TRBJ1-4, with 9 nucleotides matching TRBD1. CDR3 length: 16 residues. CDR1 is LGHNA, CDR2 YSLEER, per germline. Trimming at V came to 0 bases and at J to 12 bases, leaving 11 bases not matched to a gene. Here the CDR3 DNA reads TGCGCCAGCAGCCAAGATCTTGTACAGGGGGCAGGCGAACTGTTTTTT. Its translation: CASSQDLVQGAGELFF.

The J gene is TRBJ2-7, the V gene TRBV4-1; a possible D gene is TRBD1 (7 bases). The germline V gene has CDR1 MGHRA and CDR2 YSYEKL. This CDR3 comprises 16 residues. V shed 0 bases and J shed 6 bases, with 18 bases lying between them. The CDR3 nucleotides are TGCGCCAGCAGCCAAGACGGGGTCGGAGGGGGCGGCGAGCAGTACTTC. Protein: CASSQDGVGGGGEQYF.

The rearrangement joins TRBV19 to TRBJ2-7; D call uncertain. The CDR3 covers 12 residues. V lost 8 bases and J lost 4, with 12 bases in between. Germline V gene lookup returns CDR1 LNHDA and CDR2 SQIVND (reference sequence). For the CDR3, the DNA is TGTGCCAGTGAGGTCGGGCTTTACGAGCAGTACTTC. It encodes CASEVGLYEQYF.

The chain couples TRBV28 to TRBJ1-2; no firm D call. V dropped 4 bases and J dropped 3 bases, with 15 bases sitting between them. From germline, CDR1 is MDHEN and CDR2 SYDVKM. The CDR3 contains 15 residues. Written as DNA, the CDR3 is TGTGCCAGCAGTTCCCCGGCGGGGAAAGACTATGGCTACACCTTC. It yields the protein CASSSPAGKDYGYTF.

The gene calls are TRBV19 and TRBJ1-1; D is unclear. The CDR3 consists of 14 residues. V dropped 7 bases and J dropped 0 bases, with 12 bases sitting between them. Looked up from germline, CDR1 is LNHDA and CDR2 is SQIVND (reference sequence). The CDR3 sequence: CASTEFNLNTEAFF. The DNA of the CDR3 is TGTGCCAGTACGGAATTTAATTTGAACACTGAAGCTTTCTTT. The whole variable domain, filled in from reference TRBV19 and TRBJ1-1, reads DGGITQSPKYLFRKEGQNVTLSCEQNLNHDAMYWYRQDPGQGLRLIYYSQIVNDFQKGDIAEGYSVSREKKESFPLTVTSAQKNPTAFYLCASTEFNLNTEAFFGQGTRLTVV.

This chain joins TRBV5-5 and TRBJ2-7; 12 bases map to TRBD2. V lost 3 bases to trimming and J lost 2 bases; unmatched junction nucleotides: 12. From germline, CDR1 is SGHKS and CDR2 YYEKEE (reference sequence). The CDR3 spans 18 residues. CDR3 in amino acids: CASSWRDVTSGRTYEQYF. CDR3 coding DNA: TGTGCCAGCAGCTGGCGGGATGTCACTAGCGGGAGGACCTACGAGCAGTACTTC.

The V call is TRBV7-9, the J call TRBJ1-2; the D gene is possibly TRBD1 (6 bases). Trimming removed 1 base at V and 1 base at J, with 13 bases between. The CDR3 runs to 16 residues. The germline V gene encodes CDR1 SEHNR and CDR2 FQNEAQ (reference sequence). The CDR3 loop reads CASSLEALQGNYGYTF. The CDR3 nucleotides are TGTGCCAGCAGCTTAGAAGCGCTACAGGGTAACTATGGCTACACCTTC.

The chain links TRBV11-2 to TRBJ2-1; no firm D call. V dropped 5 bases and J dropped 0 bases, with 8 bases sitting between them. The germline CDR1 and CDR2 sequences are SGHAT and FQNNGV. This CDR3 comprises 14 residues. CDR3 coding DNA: TGTGCCAGCAGCCCGTCAGGCTCCTACAATGAGCAGTTCTTC. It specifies CASSPSGSYNEQFF.

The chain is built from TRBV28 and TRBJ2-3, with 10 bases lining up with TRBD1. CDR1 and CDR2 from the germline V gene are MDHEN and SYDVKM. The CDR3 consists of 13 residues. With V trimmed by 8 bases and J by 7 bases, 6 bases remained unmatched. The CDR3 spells CASGTGAPYTQYF. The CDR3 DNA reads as TGTGCCAGCGGGACAGGGGCCCCCTATACGCAGTATTTT.

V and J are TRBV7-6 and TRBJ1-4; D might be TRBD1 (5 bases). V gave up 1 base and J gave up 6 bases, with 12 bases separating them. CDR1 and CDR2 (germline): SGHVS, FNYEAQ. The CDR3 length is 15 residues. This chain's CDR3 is CASSLGGTVDEKLFF. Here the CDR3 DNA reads TGTGCCAGCAGCTTAGGAGGGACCGTGGATGAAAAACTGTTTTTT.

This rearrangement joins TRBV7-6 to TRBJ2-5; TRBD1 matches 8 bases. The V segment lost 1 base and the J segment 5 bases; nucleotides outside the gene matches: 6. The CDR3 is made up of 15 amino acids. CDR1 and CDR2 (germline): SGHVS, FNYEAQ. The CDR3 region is CASSLGRGQVETQYF. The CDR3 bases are TGTGCCAGCAGCTTAGGGCGGGGACAGGTGGAGACCCAGTACTTC.

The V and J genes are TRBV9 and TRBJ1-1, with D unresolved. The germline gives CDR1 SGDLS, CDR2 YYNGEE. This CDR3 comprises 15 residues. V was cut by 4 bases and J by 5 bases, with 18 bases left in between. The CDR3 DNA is TGTGCCAGCAGCCTCCAGGCCGCGGGGATGACTGAAGCTTTCTTT. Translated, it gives CASSLQAAGMTEAFF.

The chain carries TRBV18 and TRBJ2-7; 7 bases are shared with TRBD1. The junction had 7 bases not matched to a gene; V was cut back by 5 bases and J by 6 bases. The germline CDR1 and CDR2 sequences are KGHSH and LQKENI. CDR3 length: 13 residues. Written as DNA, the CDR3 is TGTGCCAGCTCAGACGGCCACAGGGGCGAGCAGTACTTC. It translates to CASSDGHRGEQYF.

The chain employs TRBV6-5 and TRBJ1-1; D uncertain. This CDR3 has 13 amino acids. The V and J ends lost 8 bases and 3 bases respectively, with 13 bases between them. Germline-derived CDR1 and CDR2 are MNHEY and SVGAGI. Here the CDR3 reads CASRLLADTEAFF. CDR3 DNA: TGTGCCAGCCGCCTTCTCGCAGACACTGAAGCTTTCTTT.

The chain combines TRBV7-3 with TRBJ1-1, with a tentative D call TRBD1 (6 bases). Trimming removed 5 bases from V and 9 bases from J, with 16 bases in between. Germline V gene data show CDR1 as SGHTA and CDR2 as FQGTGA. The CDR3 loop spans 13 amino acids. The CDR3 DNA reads TGTGCCAGCAGCCAGACCCTACAGGGAAAAGCTTTCTTT. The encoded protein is CASSQTLQGKAFF.

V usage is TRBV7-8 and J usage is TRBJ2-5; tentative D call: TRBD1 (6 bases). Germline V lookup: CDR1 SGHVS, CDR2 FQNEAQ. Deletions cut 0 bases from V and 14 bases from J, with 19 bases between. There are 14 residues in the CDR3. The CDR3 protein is CASSLAGQPMALYF. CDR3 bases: TGTGCCAGCAGCTTAGCGGGACAACCGATGGCCTTATACTTC.